The 23 T cell receptor beta chains below come from one sample, sequenced in a study of long-term antiretroviral therapy in people with HIV. Version v3.0 of the immunoSEQ assay ran at survey level. Produced via immunoSEQ multiplex PCR; TCRdb's table is partial and in-frame only. The table includes about 22,000 clones, more than 75% detected once. Sequencing used unsorted PBMCs, obtained 1.8 years before starting antiretroviral therapy. The receptors were gathered from a woman aged 25 to 39 with HIV.

This chain joins TRBV29-1 and TRBJ2-1; 9 positions match TRBD2. Looked up from germline, CDR1 is SQVTM and CDR2 is ANQGSEA. The CDR3 sequence is 15 residues long. Germline trimming cut 3 bases from V and 3 bases from J; bases unmatched to any gene: 6. Here the CDR3 DNA reads TGCAGCGTTGATCCGCGGGGGGGCTTCTACAATGAGCAGTTCTTC. Its translation is CSVDPRGGFYNEQFF.

This clone was observed once. The chain carries TRBV4-2 and TRBJ2-5; possible D gene TRBD2, 5 bases. Germline V lookup: CDR1 LGHNA, CDR2 YNFKEQ. The ends were cut back, 2 bases at V and 1 base at J, with 11 bases in the middle. The CDR3 extends over 15 amino acids. The CDR3 region is CASSQTLGSQETQYF. The CDR3 nucleotides are TGTGCCAGCAGCCAAACTCTAGGGAGCCAAGAGACCCAGTACTTC.

The chain employs TRBV10-2 and TRBJ2-3; tentatively, D is TRBD1 (6 bases). The CDR3 consists of 15 residues. The V gene lost 4 bases and the J gene lost 0 bases, with 11 bases spanning the gap. The germline V gene encodes CDR1 WSHSY and CDR2 SAAADI. CDR3 sequence reads: CASSGDRKSTDTQYF. CDR3 coding DNA: TGCGCCAGCAGTGGAGACAGGAAAAGCACAGATACGCAGTATTTT.

This chain joins TRBV27 and TRBJ1-5, with 10 bases lining up with TRBD1. V shed 6 bases and J 6 bases; nucleotides not matched to a gene: 5. The CDR3 covers 14 residues. Germline-derived CDR1 and CDR2 are MNHEY and SMNVEV (reference sequence). The CDR3 DNA reads as TGTGCCAGCAGCTTGGGACAGGGGCGTCAGCCCCAGCATTTT. This sequence encodes CASSLGQGRQPQHF.

This sequence joins TRBV9 and TRBJ1-5; D is perhaps TRBD1 (5 bases). Trimming left V 3 bases short and J 6 bases short, with 16 bases between. From germline, CDR1 is SGDLS and CDR2 YYNGEE. The CDR3 covers 15 residues. Written as DNA, the CDR3 is TGTGCCAGCAGCGCCGCGGCAGGGATAGGTCAGCCCCAGCATTTT. Translation: CASSAAAGIGQPQHF.

The chain is built from TRBV15 and TRBJ1-6; D call uncertain. Per the germline V gene, CDR1 is LNHNV and CDR2 is YYDKDF (reference sequence). V was cut by 4 bases and J by 5 bases, with 9 bases left in between. The CDR3 is 14 residues long. CDR3: CATSTVTDNSPLHF. The CDR3, as DNA: TGTGCCACCAGCACGGTCACGGATAATTCACCCCTCCACTTT.

V gene TRBV11-2 combines with J gene TRBJ1-1, with 12 bases that match TRBD1. V was pared by 7 bases and J by 3 bases, with 6 bases of the junction left unmatched. CDR1 and CDR2 (germline): SGHAT, FQNNGV. The CDR3 has 15 amino acids. In DNA, the CDR3 is TGTGCCAGCATAGGGACAGGGGGCTGGTACACTGAAGCTTTCTTT. Translating gives CASIGTGGWYTEAFF.

CDR3 region: CASSLYGNNQPQHF. DNA for the CDR3: TGTGCCAGCAGTTTGTACGGGAACAATCAGCCCCAGCATTTT. The J gene is TRBJ1-5, the V gene TRBV27; D is unclear. The CDR3 covers 14 residues. The V end was cut by 3 bases, the J end by 3 bases, with 9 bases between. Germline values: CDR1 MNHEY, CDR2 SMNVEV (reference sequence).

V gene TRBV11-2 combines with J gene TRBJ1-2, with D maybe TRBD1 (6 bases). The V gene lost 0 bases and the J gene lost 5 bases, with 13 bases spanning the gap. Germline values: CDR1 SGHAT, CDR2 FQNNGV. The CDR3 is made up of 15 amino acids. The CDR3 DNA sequence: TGTGCCAGCAGCTTAGACACAGGGTTGGGATATGGCTACACCTTC. Translating it yields CASSLDTGLGYGYTF.

The sample holds a few counts of this clone. This chain connects TRBV11-1 to TRBJ2-3; 7 nucleotides align to TRBD2. The CDR3 has 15 residues. V lost 1 base, J lost 5 bases, and 6 bases stayed unmatched. Germline CDR1 SGHAT, CDR2 FQDESV (reference sequence). The CDR3 coding sequence is TGTGCCAGCAGCTTAGGATGGACTAGTCAAGATACGCAGTATTTT. It yields the protein CASSLGWTSQDTQYF. The full variable domain, with the rest looked up from reference TRBV11-1 and TRBJ2-3, is EAEVAQSPRYKITEKSQAVAFWCDPISGHATLYWYRQILGQGPELLVQFQDESVVDDSQLPKDRFSAERLKGVDSTLKIQPAELGDSAMYLCASSLGWTSQDTQYFGPGTRLTVL.

The chain carries TRBV10-2 and TRBJ2-1; maybe TRBD1 (6 bases). The V end lost 0 bases, the J end lost 0 bases, and 12 bases lay between the germline ends. Per germline, CDR1 WSHSY and CDR2 SAAADI. The CDR3 loop spans 17 amino acids. The CDR3 spells CASSESPGTSSYNEQFF. The DNA of the CDR3 is TGCGCCAGCAGTGAGTCGCCCGGGACAAGCTCCTACAATGAGCAGTTCTTC.

This chain connects TRBV6-1 to TRBJ1-6, with D possibly being TRBD1 (5 bases). Per the germline V gene, CDR1 is MNHNS and CDR2 is SASEGT. Trimming left V 1 base short and J 10 bases short, with 20 bases between. This CDR3 has 17 residues. CDR3 in amino acids: CASSEGHDSTVKSPLHF. DNA for the CDR3: TGTGCCAGCAGTGAAGGCCACGACAGTACCGTCAAATCACCCCTCCACTTT.

CDR3 amino acids: CASSLAGGDTQYF. In DNA form, the CDR3 reads TGTGCCAGCAGCTTGGCAGGGGGGGATACGCAGTATTTT. The rearrangement joins TRBV7-6 to TRBJ2-3, with D perhaps matching TRBD1 (7 bases). The germline V gene encodes CDR1 SGHVS and CDR2 FNYEAQ. This CDR3 is 13 amino acids long. Deletions cut 3 bases from V and 6 bases from J, with 10 bases between. Together with reference TRBV7-6 and TRBJ2-3, the CDR3 gives the full variable domain: GAGVSQSPRYKVTKRGQDVALRCDPISGHVSLYWYRQALGQGPEFLTYFNYEAQQDKSGLPNDRFSAERPEGSISTLTIQRTEQRDSAMYRCASSLAGGDTQYFGPGTRLTVL.

This chain uses TRBV7-8 with TRBJ2-2, with D possibly being TRBD1 (5 bases). V dropped 9 bases and J dropped 5 bases, with 16 bases sitting between them. CDR3 length equals 14 residues. Germline assignment: CDR1 SGHVS and CDR2 FQNEAQ. The DNA of the CDR3 is TGTGCCAGTGCCGACAGTCCCCATACCGGGGAGCTGTTTTTT. It specifies CASADSPHTGELFF.

The chain joins TRBV30 to TRBJ2-1; 9 nucleotides match TRBD1. Germline V lookup: CDR1 GTSNPN, CDR2 SVGIG (reference sequence). This CDR3 comprises 15 residues. Germline trimming cut 1 base from V and 10 bases from J; bases unmatched to any gene: 11. In DNA, the CDR3 is TGTGCCTGGAGTGCTTCCGGACAGGGGAGGCAAGAGCAGTTCTTC. It specifies CAWSASGQGRQEQFF.

This rearrangement joins TRBV2 to TRBJ2-1; D not certain. The CDR3 is 14 amino acids. CDR1 SNHLY and CDR2 FYNNEI come from the germline V gene. Deletions cut 2 bases from V and 8 bases from J, with 13 bases between. CDR3 nucleotides: TGTGCCAGCAGTGAAAACACGATCTCGGATGAGCAGTTCTTC. Translated, it gives CASSENTISDEQFF.

This clone was seen more than once but under ten times. The genes are TRBV10-3 and TRBJ2-2; 9 positions agree with TRBD2. The CDR3 extends over 16 amino acids. Germline V lookup: CDR1 ENHRY, CDR2 SYGVKD. Trimming took 4 bases from V and 2 from J; bases not matched to a gene: 5. This CDR3 reads CAISGRTSANTGELFF. The CDR3 nucleotides read TGTGCCATCAGTGGGAGGACTAGCGCAAACACCGGGGAGCTGTTTTTT.

V and J are TRBV2 and TRBJ1-5; D may be TRBD1 (5 bases). CDR3 size: 15 residues. The ends were cut back, 3 bases at V and 4 bases at J, with 13 bases in the middle. The germline V gene encodes CDR1 SNHLY and CDR2 FYNNEI. The CDR3 nucleotides read TGTGCCAGCAGTGAGGGGGTCTCTACAAATCAGCCCCAGCATTTT. This translates into CASSEGVSTNQPQHF.

The rearrangement links TRBV6-1 to TRBJ2-4, with a weak D call TRBD1 (5 bases). Germline values: CDR1 MNHNS, CDR2 SASEGT. Trimming took 0 bases from V and 16 from J, leaving 19 bases between them. The CDR3 extends over 14 amino acids. The CDR3 loop is CASSEARAGPNVYF. For the CDR3, the DNA is TGTGCCAGCAGTGAAGCTAGAGCAGGGCCGAATGTATACTTC.

The sample holds one count of this clone. The V call is TRBV11-2, the J call TRBJ2-7, with D perhaps given as TRBD1 or TRBD2 (6 bases each). From germline, CDR1 is SGHAT and CDR2 FQNNGV. This CDR3 is built from 14 residues. V lost 1 base to trimming and J lost 1 base, with 8 bases between them. CDR3 nucleotides: TGTGCCAGCAGCTTAGCGGGGGCATCCTACGAGCAGTACTTC. Protein sequence: CASSLAGASYEQYF.

The chain joins TRBV11-1 to TRBJ2-3; 9 bases fit TRBD2. Germline CDR1 SGHAT, CDR2 FQDESV (reference sequence). J was trimmed by 1 base and V by 3 bases; bases with no gene match: 11. The CDR3 length is 18 residues. The CDR3 sequence: CASSFHLGLAWRTDTQYF. The CDR3 DNA reads as TGTGCCAGCAGCTTTCACCTTGGACTAGCGTGGCGCACAGATACGCAGTATTTT.

This chain links TRBV5-1 with TRBJ2-3; 10 bases agree with TRBD1. J gave up 4 bases and V 4 bases, and 6 bases lay outside the gene matches. The germline gives CDR1 SGHRS, CDR2 YFSETQ. The CDR3 loop spans 15 amino acids. This CDR3 is CASSLWTGGPDTQYF. The CDR3 coding sequence is TGCGCCAGCAGCCTGTGGACAGGGGGTCCAGATACGCAGTATTTT.

This clone occurred once. The V call is TRBV5-1, the J call TRBJ2-3; no clear D. The germline CDR1 and CDR2 sequences are SGHRS and YFSETQ. The CDR3 length is 13 residues. V was shortened by 2 bases and J by 4 bases, with 8 bases between the two germline ends. The CDR3 reads CASSLAYSDTQYF. The DNA for the CDR3 is TGCGCCAGCAGCTTAGCGTATTCAGATACGCAGTATTTT.